The 8 T cell receptor beta chains reported below all come from one sample, sequenced in a study of blood T cell repertoires in COVID-19. Sequencing was performed with immunoSEQ multiplex PCR; in TCRdb, only in-frame clones are kept and a portion is missing. Altogether about 300,000 clones are present, around 85% being singletons, with the ten largest covering 2% to 3%. Sequenced sample: PBMCs or T cells enriched from blood (not recorded which). Receptor source: a woman aged 45-65 years who had recovered from COVID-19.

This chain uses TRBV7-8 with TRBJ2-1; D uncertain. The V gene lost 1 base and the J gene lost 0 bases, with 19 bases spanning the gap. CDR3 length equals 19 residues. Per germline, CDR1 SGHVS and CDR2 FQNEAQ. The CDR3 spells CASSLVATSGPLSYNEQFF. DNA of the CDR3: TGTGCCAGCAGCTTAGTCGCTACCTCCGGTCCCCTCTCCTACAATGAGCAGTTCTTC.

The rearrangement uses TRBV15 and TRBJ1-6; D is unclear. Germline V gene sequence: CDR1 LNHNV, CDR2 YYDKDF (reference sequence). This CDR3 has 14 amino acids. Trimming shortened V by 5 bases and J by 7 bases, and 12 bases separated the two germline ends. Here the CDR3 DNA reads TGTGCCACCAGCGTACGGGATCTAAATTCACCCCTCCACTTT. It yields the protein CATSVRDLNSPLHF.

The genes are TRBV7-6 and TRBJ1-1, with D maybe TRBD1 (5 bases). Per germline, CDR1 SGHVS and CDR2 FNYEAQ. The CDR3 covers 13 residues. V was cut by 2 bases and J by 3 bases, with 7 bases left in between. The CDR3 is CASSLIQDTEAFF. The CDR3 DNA follows: TGTGCCAGCAGCTTAATACAGGACACTGAAGCTTTCTTT.

The gene calls are TRBV11-2 and TRBJ2-3; the match to TRBD2 covers 10 bases. Per the germline V gene, CDR1 is SGHAT and CDR2 is FQNNGV. The CDR3 is 17 amino acids. The ends lost 7 bases at V and 3 bases at J; junction bases unmatched: 13. The CDR3 sequence: CASTDVGPSGRTDTQYF. The CDR3 nucleotides read TGTGCCAGCACCGACGTGGGTCCTAGCGGGAGAACAGATACGCAGTATTTT.

Comments on this clone: Within the sample, other DNA sequences also encode this same CDR3. The chain is built from TRBV30 and TRBJ1-1; D possibly corresponds to TRBD1 (5 bases). Germline CDR1 and CDR2: GTSNPN and SVGIG (reference sequence). The CDR3 totals 13 residues. With 0 bases removed from V and 1 base from J, the gap between germline ends came to 6 bases. CDR3 bases: TGTGCCTGGAGTGTTAGGGGGAACACTGAAGCTTTCTTT. It codes for CAWSVRGNTEAFF.

The rearrangement links TRBV4-2 to TRBJ1-2, with 7 bases lining up with TRBD1. The trim removed 1 base at V and 0 bases at J, leaving 5 bases unmatched. Germline loops: CDR1 LGHNA, CDR2 YNFKEQ. There are 16 residues in the CDR3. The chain's CDR3 is CASSQAGQDSNYGYTF. The CDR3 region has the DNA TGTGCCAGCAGCCAAGCAGGACAGGATTCTAACTATGGCTACACCTTC.

This rearrangement joins TRBV4-2 to TRBJ2-7; 10 bases are shared with TRBD2. The germline CDR1 and CDR2 sequences are LGHNA and YNFKEQ. The V segment lost 0 bases and the J segment 0 bases; nucleotides outside the gene matches: 11. The CDR3 has 19 amino acids. CDR3 in DNA: TGTGCCAGCAGCCAAGATCTGGGTCGTCTAGCGGGGGACTCCTACGAGCAGTACTTC. It translates to CASSQDLGRLAGDSYEQYF.

The chain is built from TRBV13 and TRBJ2-5; TRBD1 aligns across 8 bases. The V gene's germline CDR1 is PRHDT and CDR2 FYEKMQ (reference sequence). The CDR3 is 14 amino acids. V was clipped by 6 bases and J by 1 base; unmatched bases: 4. The CDR3 DNA is TGTGCCAGCAGACAGGGGGGCCTCCAAGAGACCCAGTACTTC. It codes for CASRQGGLQETQYF. Complete variable domain (other parts from reference TRBV13 and TRBJ2-5): AAGVIQSPRHLIKEKRETATLKCYPIPRHDTVYWYQQGPGQDPQFLISFYEKMQSDKGSIPDRFSAQQFSDYHSELNMSSLELGDSALYFCASRQGGLQETQYFGPGTRLLVL.